This T cell receptor beta chain was retrieved from a study of blood T cell repertoires in COVID-19. V dropped 3 bases and J dropped 7; count of bases not matched to a gene: 4. This CDR3 spans 15 amino acids. Germline V gene sequence: CDR1 LGHDT, CDR2 YNNKEL (reference sequence). Produced via immunoSEQ multiplex PCR; TCRdb's table is partial and in-frame only. Counted here are over 200,000 clones, roughly 77% occurring once; the ten biggest clones make up 9.2%. The origin of this receptor is a man aged 40-49 years who had recovered from COVID-19. The sequencing sample was made of PBMCs or T cells enriched from blood (not recorded which). The chain has TRBV3-1 (or the pseudogene TRBV3-2) and TRBJ1-6; 9 bases map to TRBD1. The CDR3 protein is CASSQRQGGNSPLHF. The CDR3 nucleotides read TGTGCCAGCAGCCAGAGACAGGGGGGGAATTCACCCCTCCACTTT.